One and the same sample provided the 19 T cell receptor beta chains below, sequenced in a study of spatial heterogeneity in lung cancer. TCRdb reprocessed the 5' RACE reads with MiXCR, giving one entry per CDR3 protein. The repertoire holds about 120,000 distinct CDR3 sequences, 12% seen once, with roughly 17% in the top ten. Time point indicated: blood at routine non-recurrence follow-up after resection. Tumor, nontumor lung or frozen PBMC supplied whole RNA, sequenced without sorting. Here the sequenced sample was PBMCs, taken at follow-up. Source of these receptors: a male donor with early-stage non-small cell lung cancer.

This clonotype showed up many times. The chain has TRBV15 and TRBJ1-1, with D unclear. Germline CDR1 and CDR2: LNHNV and YYDKDF (reference sequence). The CDR3 sequence is 15 residues long. Trimming stripped 8 bases from V and 1 base from J, with 17 bases between. Here the CDR3 DNA reads TGTGCCACCGGACGGGGTGGTATGCGGAACACTGAAGCTTTCTTT. Translation: CATGRGGMRNTEAFF.

This clonotype has just a few counts. J is TRBJ2-5 and V is TRBV7-3; no reliable D call. This CDR3 is 12 amino acids long. CDR1 SGHTA and CDR2 FQGTGA come from the germline V gene. Between the trimmed V and J ends, which lost 1 base and 4 bases, there was a span of 4 bases. CDR3 amino acids: CASSLRGETQYF. In DNA, the CDR3 is TGTGCCAGCAGCTTAAGGGGAGAGACCCAGTACTTC.

This clonotype has only a few counts. This sequence joins TRBV18 and TRBJ1-3; 8 bases match TRBD1. The CDR3 is 17 amino acids. Germline lookup yields CDR1 KGHSH and CDR2 LQKENI. The trim removed 3 bases at V and 1 base at J, leaving 8 bases unmatched. This CDR3 reads CASSPLNDRGSGNTIYF. The DNA for the CDR3 is TGTGCCAGCTCACCCCTCAACGACAGGGGATCTGGAAACACCATATATTTT.

V and J are TRBV3-1 and TRBJ2-3; 11 bases fit TRBD2. This CDR3 spans 16 amino acids. Germline CDR1 reads LGHDT; CDR2 reads YNNKEL (reference sequence). Trimming removed 3 bases from V and 2 bases from J; junction bases left unmatched: 4. CDR3 amino acids: CASSHWGLADTDTQYF. The CDR3 bases are TGTGCCAGCAGCCACTGGGGACTAGCGGACACAGATACGCAGTATTTT.

This clonotype was seen repeatedly, ten times or more. The CDR3 DNA follows: TGTGCCAGCAGCTTAAGCTCCGCGGGGGGCCAAGAGACCCAGTACTTC. Its translation: CASSLSSAGGQETQYF. This rearrangement joins TRBV7-2 to TRBJ2-5; 8 nucleotides match TRBD2. Germline trimming cut 2 bases from V and 1 base from J; bases unmatched to any gene: 6. CDR1 is SGHTA, CDR2 FQGNSA, per germline. The CDR3 loop spans 16 amino acids. The complete variable domain, with remaining parts taken from reference TRBV7-2 and TRBJ2-5, reads GAGVSQSPSNKVTEKGKDVELRCDPISGHTALYWYRQSLGQGLEFLIYFQGNSAPDKSGLPSDRFSAERTGGSVSTLTIQRTQQEDSAVYLCASSLSSAGGQETQYFGPGTRLLVL.

This sequence joins TRBV28 and TRBJ2-3, with D possibly TRBD2 on 7 matching bases. CDR1 MDHEN and CDR2 SYDVKM come from the germline V gene. Trimming shortened V by 8 bases and J by 4 bases, and 13 bases separated the two germline ends. The CDR3 loop spans 13 amino acids. The CDR3 reads CASGGASADTQYF. CDR3 bases: TGTGCCAGCGGGGGGGCTAGCGCAGATACGCAGTATTTT.

This clonotype showed up just a few times. The rearrangement joins TRBV5-1 to TRBJ2-3, with TRBD1 matching 9 bases. The CDR3 runs 15 residues. CDR1 is SGHRS and CDR2 is YFSETQ in the germline V gene. With 5 bases clipped from V and 3 bases from J, the junction kept 7 bases outside the gene matches. CDR3 in DNA: TGCGCCAGCAGTTGGGACAGGGTCGGGACAGATACGCAGTATTTT. It is translated as CASSWDRVGTDTQYF.

This clonotype was counted many times. The gene calls are TRBV20-1 and TRBJ2-3; D assignment may be TRBD1 or TRBD2 (5 bases each). The CDR3 sequence is 14 residues long. The V gene lost 5 bases and the J gene lost 0 bases, with 12 bases spanning the gap. Germline V gives CDR1 DFQATT, CDR2 SNEGSKA (reference sequence). CDR3 in amino acids: CSASGRTSTDTQYF. The CDR3 nucleotides are TGCAGTGCTTCGGGACGGACCAGCACAGATACGCAGTATTTT.

There are a few counts of this clonotype. The rearrangement uses TRBV20-1 and TRBJ2-1; D may be TRBD1 (5 bases). The germline gives CDR1 DFQATT, CDR2 SNEGSKA (reference sequence). V shed 5 bases and J shed 5 bases, with 10 bases lying between them. The CDR3 spans 12 residues. The CDR3 nucleotides are TGCAGTGCTGACAGACGGGACAATGAGCAGTTCTTC. It is translated as CSADRRDNEQFF.

This clonotype has ten or more counts. V gene TRBV4-3 combines with J gene TRBJ1-1, with no clear D. The CDR3 consists of 15 residues. Trimming took 1 base from V and 0 from J, leaving 9 bases between them. Looked up from germline, CDR1 is LGHNA and CDR2 is YSLEER. The CDR3 DNA sequence: TGCGCCAGCAGCCAAGGGGAGACTATGAACACTGAAGCTTTCTTT. Encoded protein: CASSQGETMNTEAFF.

This clonotype was recorded many times. The J gene is TRBJ2-1, the V gene TRBV28, with D tentatively TRBD1 (5 bases). Germline-derived CDR1 and CDR2 are MDHEN and SYDVKM. This CDR3 contains 14 residues. With 6 bases removed from V and 3 bases from J, the gap between germline ends came to 12 bases. The CDR3 bases are TGTGCCAGCAGACCTCCTGACAGCTACAATGAGCAGTTCTTC. It translates to CASRPPDSYNEQFF.

J is TRBJ2-3 and V is TRBV5-4; D is possibly TRBD2 (6 bases). Germline CDR1 is SGHNT and CDR2 is YYREEE (reference sequence). The CDR3 spans 16 residues. V was trimmed by 0 bases and J by 0 bases, leaving 11 bases between them. DNA of the CDR3: TGTGCCAGCAGCTTGGATAGCGGCTCTAGCACAGATACGCAGTATTTT. It codes for CASSLDSGSSTDTQYF.

This clonotype was recorded a few times. The rearrangement links TRBV7-2 to TRBJ2-5; 9 bases are shared with TRBD1. Per germline, CDR1 SGHTA and CDR2 FQGNSA. The ends lost 5 bases at V and 5 bases at J; junction bases unmatched: 12. The CDR3 has 16 residues. CDR3 sequence reads: CASSLVGTGRSETQYF. For the CDR3, the DNA is TGTGCCAGCAGCCTCGTAGGGACAGGGAGAAGCGAGACCCAGTACTTC.

The chain recombines TRBV12-3 or TRBV12-4 with TRBJ1-1, with D unresolved. The CDR3 has 13 amino acids. V lost 3 bases and J 7 bases, leaving 12 bases between the germline ends. The DNA for the CDR3 is TGTGCCAGCAGTTTCAGTAATCTGGATGAAGCTTTCTTT. Its protein is CASSFSNLDEAFF.

This clonotype was counted ten times or more. The chain links TRBV5-1 to TRBJ1-1; 7 positions match TRBD1. Germline assignment: CDR1 SGHRS and CDR2 YFSETQ. This CDR3 comprises 14 residues. V lost 0 bases, J lost 7 bases, and 6 bases stayed unmatched. CDR3 DNA: TGCGCCAGCAGCTTGGGCGGAGGGGGCCTTGAAGCTTTCTTT. Its protein is CASSLGGGGLEAFF.

Remarks on this clonotype: One end of the junction does not line up with germline, which may come from a read error. This chain's CDR3 is CASSLDLRAGIF. The CDR3 nucleotides read TGTGCCAGCAGTCTGGACCTGAGAGCCGGGATCTTC. The rearrangement uses TRBV28 and TRBJ2-1, with D possibly being TRBD2 (5 bases). CDR1 is MDHEN, CDR2 SYDVKM, per germline. The length of the CDR3 is 12 residues.

Many counts were recorded for this clonotype. The chain uses TRBV4-1 and TRBJ2-7, with D perhaps assigned TRBD1 or TRBD2 (5 bases each). Trimming took 4 bases from V and 7 from J, leaving 17 bases between them. In germline, CDR1 is MGHRA, CDR2 YSYEKL. The CDR3 totals 14 residues. The CDR3 bases are TGCGCCAGCAGCCTCGCAGGGAGCCTTGGGGAGCAGTACTTC. It codes for CASSLAGSLGEQYF.

This clonotype showed up many times. CDR3 DNA: TGCGCCAGCAGCTTGGCCACAGGAAACTATGGCTACACCTTC. Protein sequence: CASSLATGNYGYTF. V and J are TRBV5-1 and TRBJ1-2; perhaps TRBD1 as D (5 bases). Deletions cut 0 bases from V and 2 bases from J, with 8 bases between. This CDR3 region has 14 residues. Germline CDR1 reads SGHRS; CDR2 reads YFSETQ.

This clonotype was seen only a few times. V and J are TRBV7-2 and TRBJ2-3; D possibly matches TRBD1 or TRBD2 (5 bases each). The V gene lost 0 bases and the J gene lost 0 bases, with 7 bases spanning the gap. CDR3 length equals 15 residues. CDR1 and CDR2 (germline): SGHTA, FQGNSA. The CDR3 DNA reads TGTGCCAGCAGCTTAGCGGGACCCAGCACAGATACGCAGTATTTT. Translating gives CASSLAGPSTDTQYF.